Below are 5 T cell receptor beta chains sequenced from a single sample in a study of T cells in Graves' hyperthyroidism and ophthalmopathy. RNA transcripts yielded amplified TCR beta CDR3 regions. TCR CDR3 underwent first-round RT-PCR with the HTBI primer set. MiXCR was run by TCRdb on the multiplex PCR reads, yielding one entry per CDR3 protein. The sample lists approximately 350,000 distinct CDR3 sequences, roughly 15% occurring once. Sequencing was carried out using blood. All receptors come from a woman between 55 and 75 years old with Graves' ophthalmopathy.

This clonotype turned up a few times. This sequence joins TRBV28 and TRBJ1-5; no definite D call. V gave up 10 bases and J gave up 1 base, with 11 bases separating them. Germline CDR1 is MDHEN and CDR2 is SYDVKM. CDR3 length: 13 amino acids. The CDR3 DNA sequence: TGTGCCATATCGGAAGGGAGCAATCAGCCCCAGCATTTT. This translates into CAISEGSNQPQHF.

This clonotype occurred many times. This chain links TRBV27 with TRBJ2-1; TRBD2 matches at 7 bases. From germline, CDR1 is MNHEY and CDR2 SMNVEV (reference sequence). CDR3 length: 14 residues. V lost 3 bases to trimming and J lost 3 bases; unmatched junction nucleotides: 2. CDR3 protein: CASSFGEGYNEQFF. As DNA, the CDR3 is TGTGCCAGCAGTTTCGGGGAGGGCTACAATGAGCAGTTCTTC.

This clonotype was picked up many times. The rearrangement uses TRBV12-3 or TRBV12-4 and TRBJ2-1, with D unclear. The CDR3 is 15 residues long. The V end lost 5 bases, the J end lost 4 bases, and 15 bases lay between the germline ends. CDR3 residues: CASSARQIRYNEQFF. CDR3 DNA: TGTGCCAGCAGTGCACGACAAATACGTTACAATGAGCAGTTCTTC.

The rearrangement uses TRBV5-1 and TRBJ2-7; TRBD1 matches 9 bases. Germline CDR1 reads SGHRS; CDR2 reads YFSETQ. J gave up 2 bases and V 5 bases, and 5 bases lay outside the gene matches. This CDR3 region has 14 residues. The DNA of the CDR3 is TGCGCCAGCAGGGGACAGGGCGTAACCTACGAGCAGTACTTC. It codes for CASRGQGVTYEQYF.

The rearrangement joins TRBV18 to TRBJ2-5, with D perhaps matching TRBD2 (7 bases). The CDR3 runs 15 residues. Germline V gene lookup returns CDR1 KGHSH and CDR2 LQKENI. V shed 5 bases and J shed 5 bases, with 18 bases lying between them. As DNA, the CDR3 is TGTGCCAGCTCAGCTACTAGCGCCAGGGGTGAGACCCAGTACTTC. Translated, it gives CASSATSARGETQYF.